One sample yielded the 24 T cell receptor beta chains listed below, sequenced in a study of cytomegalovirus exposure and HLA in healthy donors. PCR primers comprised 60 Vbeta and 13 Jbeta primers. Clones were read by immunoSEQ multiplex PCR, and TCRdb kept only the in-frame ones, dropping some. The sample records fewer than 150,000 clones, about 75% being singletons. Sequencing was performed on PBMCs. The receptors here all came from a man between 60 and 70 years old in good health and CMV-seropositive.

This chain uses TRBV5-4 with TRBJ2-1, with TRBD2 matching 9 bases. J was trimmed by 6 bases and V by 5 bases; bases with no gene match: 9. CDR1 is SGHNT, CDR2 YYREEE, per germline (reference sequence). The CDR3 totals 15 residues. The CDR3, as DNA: TGTGCCAGCAGAACCGAGACTAGCGGTTCCAATGAGCAGTTCTTC. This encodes CASRTETSGSNEQFF.

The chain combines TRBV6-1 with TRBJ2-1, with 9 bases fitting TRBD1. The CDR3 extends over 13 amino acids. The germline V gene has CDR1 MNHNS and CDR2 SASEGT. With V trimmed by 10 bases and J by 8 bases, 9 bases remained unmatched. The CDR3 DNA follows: TGTGCCACCAGAAGGGACAGGGAGCATGAGCAGTTCTTC. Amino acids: CATRRDREHEQFF.

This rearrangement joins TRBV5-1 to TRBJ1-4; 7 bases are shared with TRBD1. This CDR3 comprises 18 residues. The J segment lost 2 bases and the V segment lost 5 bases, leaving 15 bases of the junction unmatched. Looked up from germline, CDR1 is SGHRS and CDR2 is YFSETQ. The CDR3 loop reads CASRVDRAESGTNEKLFF. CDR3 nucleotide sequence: TGCGCCAGCAGAGTAGACAGGGCCGAATCGGGTACTAATGAAAAACTGTTTTTT.

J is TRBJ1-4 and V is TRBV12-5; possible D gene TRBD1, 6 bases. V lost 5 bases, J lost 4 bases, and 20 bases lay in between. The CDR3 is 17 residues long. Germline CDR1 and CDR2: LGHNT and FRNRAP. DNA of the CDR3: TGTGCTAGTGGTCCGAGGACAGACCTCGGTGGTAATGAAAAACTGTTTTTT. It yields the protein CASGPRTDLGGNEKLFF.

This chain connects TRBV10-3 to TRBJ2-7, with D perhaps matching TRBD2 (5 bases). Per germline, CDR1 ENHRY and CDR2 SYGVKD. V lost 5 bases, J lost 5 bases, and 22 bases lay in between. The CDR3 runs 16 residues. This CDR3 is CAISSAGRAGTHEQYF. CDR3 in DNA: TGTGCCATCAGTTCGGCGGGTCGGGCCGGCACCCACGAGCAGTACTTC.

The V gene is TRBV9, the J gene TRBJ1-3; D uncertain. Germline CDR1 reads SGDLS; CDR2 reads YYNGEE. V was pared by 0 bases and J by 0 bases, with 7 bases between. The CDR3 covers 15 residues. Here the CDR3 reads CASSVVGASGNTIYF. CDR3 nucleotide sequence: TGTGCCAGCAGCGTAGTAGGAGCCTCTGGAAACACCATATATTTT.

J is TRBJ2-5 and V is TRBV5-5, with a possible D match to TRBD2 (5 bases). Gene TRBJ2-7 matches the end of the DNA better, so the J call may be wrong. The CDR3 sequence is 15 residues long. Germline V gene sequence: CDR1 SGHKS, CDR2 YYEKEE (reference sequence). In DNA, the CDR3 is TGTGCCAGCAGCCAAAGACTCGGAGGTGGCTACGAGCAGTACTTC. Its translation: CASSQRLGGGYEQYF.

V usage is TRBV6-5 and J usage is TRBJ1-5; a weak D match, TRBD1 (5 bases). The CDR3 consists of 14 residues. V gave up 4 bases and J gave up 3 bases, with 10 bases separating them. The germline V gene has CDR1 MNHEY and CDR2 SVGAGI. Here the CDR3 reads CASSLQEINQPQHF. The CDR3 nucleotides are TGTGCCAGCAGTTTACAGGAGATCAATCAGCCCCAGCATTTT.

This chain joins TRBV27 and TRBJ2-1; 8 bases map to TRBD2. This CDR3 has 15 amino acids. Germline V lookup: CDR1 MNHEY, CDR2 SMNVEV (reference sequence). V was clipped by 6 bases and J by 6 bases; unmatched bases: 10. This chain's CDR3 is CASSRLALEVNEQFF. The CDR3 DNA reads TGTGCCAGCAGCCGACTAGCGCTAGAAGTCAATGAGCAGTTCTTC.

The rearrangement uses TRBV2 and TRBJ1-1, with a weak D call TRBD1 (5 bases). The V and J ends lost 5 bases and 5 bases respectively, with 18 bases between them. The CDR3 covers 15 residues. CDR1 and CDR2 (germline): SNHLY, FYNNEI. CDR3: CASSILGGAGTEAFF. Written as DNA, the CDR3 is TGTGCCAGCAGTATCCTTGGAGGGGCAGGAACTGAAGCTTTCTTT.

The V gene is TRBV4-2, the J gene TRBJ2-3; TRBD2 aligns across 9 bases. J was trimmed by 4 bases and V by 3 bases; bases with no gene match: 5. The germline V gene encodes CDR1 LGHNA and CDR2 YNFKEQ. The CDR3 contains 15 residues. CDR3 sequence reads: CASSQARGGADTQYF. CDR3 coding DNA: TGTGCCAGCAGCCAGGCGCGGGGGGGCGCAGATACGCAGTATTTT.

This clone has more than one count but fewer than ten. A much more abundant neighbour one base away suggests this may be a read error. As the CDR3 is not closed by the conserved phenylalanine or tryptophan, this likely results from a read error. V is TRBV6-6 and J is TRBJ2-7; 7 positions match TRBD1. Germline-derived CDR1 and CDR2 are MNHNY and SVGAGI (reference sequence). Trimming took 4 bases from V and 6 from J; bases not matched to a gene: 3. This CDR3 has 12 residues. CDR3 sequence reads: CASSSWDSEQYL. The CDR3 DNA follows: TGTGCCAGCAGTTCGTGGGACAGCGAGCAGTACCTC.

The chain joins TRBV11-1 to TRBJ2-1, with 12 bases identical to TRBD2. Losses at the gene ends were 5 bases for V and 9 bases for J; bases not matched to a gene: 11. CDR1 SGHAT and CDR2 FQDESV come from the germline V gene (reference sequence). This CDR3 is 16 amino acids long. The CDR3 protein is CASSPSLAGGRSEQFF. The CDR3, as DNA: TGTGCCAGCAGCCCCTCTCTAGCGGGAGGGCGTAGTGAGCAGTTCTTC. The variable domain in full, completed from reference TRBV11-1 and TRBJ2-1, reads EAEVAQSPRYKITEKSQAVAFWCDPISGHATLYWYRQILGQGPELLVQFQDESVVDDSQLPKDRFSAERLKGVDSTLKIQPAELGDSAMYLCASSPSLAGGRSEQFFGPGTRLTVL.

CDR3 region: CASSAQGGNTEAFF. CDR3 sequence (DNA): TGCGCCAGCAGCGCCCAGGGGGGGAACACTGAAGCTTTCTTT. The chain recombines TRBV5-1 with TRBJ1-1, with 7 bases fitting TRBD1. Germline V gene lookup returns CDR1 SGHRS and CDR2 YFSETQ. J was trimmed by 1 base and V by 4 bases; bases with no gene match: 4. This CDR3 spans 14 amino acids.

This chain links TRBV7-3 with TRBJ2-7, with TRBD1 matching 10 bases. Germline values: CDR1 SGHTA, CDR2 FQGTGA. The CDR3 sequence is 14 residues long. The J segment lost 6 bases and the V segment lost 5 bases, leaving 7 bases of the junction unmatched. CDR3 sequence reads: CASSASGTGAEQYF. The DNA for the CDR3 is TGTGCCAGCAGCGCATCCGGGACAGGGGCCGAGCAGTACTTC. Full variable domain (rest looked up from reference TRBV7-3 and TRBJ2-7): GAGVSQTPSNKVTEKGKYVELRCDPISGHTALYWYRQSLGQGPEFLIYFQGTGAADDSGLPNDRFFAVRPEGSVSTLKIQRTERGDSAVYLCASSASGTGAEQYFGPGTRLTVT.

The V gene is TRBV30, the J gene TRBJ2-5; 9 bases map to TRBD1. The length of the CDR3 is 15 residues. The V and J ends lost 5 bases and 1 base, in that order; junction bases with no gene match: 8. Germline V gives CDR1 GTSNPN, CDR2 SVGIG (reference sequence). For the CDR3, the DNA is TGTGCCTGGTTTCCCGGGACAGGGAGCCAAGAGACCCAGTACTTC. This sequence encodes CAWFPGTGSQETQYF.

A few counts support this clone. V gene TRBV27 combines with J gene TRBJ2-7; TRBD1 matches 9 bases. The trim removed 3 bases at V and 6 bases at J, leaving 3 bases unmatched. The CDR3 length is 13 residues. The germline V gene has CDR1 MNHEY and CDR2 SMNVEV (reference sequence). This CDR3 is CASSFSGQGEQYF. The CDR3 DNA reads TGTGCCAGCAGTTTTTCGGGACAGGGCGAGCAGTACTTC.

The CDR3 nucleotides are TGTGCCAGCAGCTTGGGAGAAAGCACTGAAGCTTTCTTT. It is translated as CASSLGESTEAFF. The chain links TRBV5-5 to TRBJ1-1; no firm D call. Trimming took off 0 bases at V and 4 bases at J, with 7 bases between the two ends. The CDR3 extends over 13 amino acids. The germline V gene has CDR1 SGHKS and CDR2 YYEKEE (reference sequence).

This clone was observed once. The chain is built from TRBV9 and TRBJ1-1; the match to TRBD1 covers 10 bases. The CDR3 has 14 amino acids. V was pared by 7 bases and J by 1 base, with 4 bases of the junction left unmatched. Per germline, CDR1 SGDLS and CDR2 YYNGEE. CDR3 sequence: CASSRQGANTEAFF. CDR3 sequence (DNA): TGTGCCAGCTCCCGACAGGGGGCGAACACTGAAGCTTTCTTT.

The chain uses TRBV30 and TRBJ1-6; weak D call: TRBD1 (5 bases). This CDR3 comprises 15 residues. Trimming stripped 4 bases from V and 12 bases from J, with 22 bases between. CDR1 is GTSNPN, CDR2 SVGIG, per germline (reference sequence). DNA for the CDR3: TGTGCCTGGACCTCGCAGAGGCCCCGGGGGATACCCCTCCACTTT. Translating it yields CAWTSQRPRGIPLHF. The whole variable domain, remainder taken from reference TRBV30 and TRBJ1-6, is SQTIHQWPATLVQPVGSPLSLECTVEGTSNPNLYWYRQAAGRGLQLLFYSVGIGQISSEVPQNLSASRPQDRQFILSSKKLLLSDSGFYLCAWTSQRPRGIPLHFGNGTRLTVT.

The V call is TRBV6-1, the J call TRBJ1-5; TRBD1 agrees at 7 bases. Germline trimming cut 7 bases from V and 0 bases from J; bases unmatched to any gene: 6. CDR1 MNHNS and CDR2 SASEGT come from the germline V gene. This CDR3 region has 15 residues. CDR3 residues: CASNQGGNSNQPQHF. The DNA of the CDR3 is TGTGCCAGCAACCAAGGGGGCAATAGCAATCAGCCCCAGCATTTT.

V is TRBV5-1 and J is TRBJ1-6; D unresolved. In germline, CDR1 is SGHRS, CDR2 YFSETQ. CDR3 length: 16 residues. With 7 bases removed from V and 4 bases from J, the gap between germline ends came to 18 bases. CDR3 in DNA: TGCGCCAGCCGCGGGGAGAGGGAAAATTATAATTCACCCCTCCACTTT. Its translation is CASRGERENYNSPLHF.

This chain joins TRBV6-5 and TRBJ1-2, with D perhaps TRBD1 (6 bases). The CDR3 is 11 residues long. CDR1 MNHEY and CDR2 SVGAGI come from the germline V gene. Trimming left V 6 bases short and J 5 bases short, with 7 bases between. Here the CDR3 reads CASRQGYGYTF. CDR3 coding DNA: TGTGCCAGCAGGCAGGGGTATGGCTACACCTTC.

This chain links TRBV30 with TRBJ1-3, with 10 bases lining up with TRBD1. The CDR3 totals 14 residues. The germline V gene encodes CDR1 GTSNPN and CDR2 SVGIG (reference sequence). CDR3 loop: CGRGQGVYGNTIYF. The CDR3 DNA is TGTGGGCGAGGACAGGGGGTTTATGGAAACACCATATATTTT.